Described below is a single TCR beta chain sequence and its context. This sample stems from a study of T-cell memory formation after mild COVID-19. The germline V gene has CDR1 LGHNA and CDR2 YNFKEQ. With V trimmed by 3 bases and J by 4 bases, 3 bases remained unmatched. The CDR3 runs to 15 residues. TCRdb redid the calling of the 5' RACE reads with MiXCR, one entry per CDR3 protein. The table lists about 400,000 distinct CDR3 sequences, about a sixth of them singletons. The chain couples TRBV4-2 to TRBJ2-5; 12 positions agree with TRBD1. The receptor was isolated from a man aged 18 to 29 who had mild COVID-19 (a few samples of this study predate the infection). Cell type and time point are not known. Sequenced material: PBMCs or a T cell subset sorted from them (not recorded which). The CDR3 loop reads CASSQGTGGRETQYF. The DNA for the CDR3 is TGTGCCAGCAGCCAGGGGACAGGGGGCAGAGAGACCCAGTACTTC.